This passage covers 26 T cell receptor beta chains from one sample sequenced in a study of blood T cells in healthy people across ages. Combining a sample-barcoded 5' primer with a J-beta primer mix, a second PCR ran for 7 to 11 cycles. TCRdb redid the calling of the 5' RACE reads with MiXCR, one entry per CDR3 protein. Of 790,000 or so distinct CDR3 sequences listed, approximately 53% were seen once; the top ten hold approximately 24%. The sequenced material came from blood. The source is a man in his forties or fifties in good health.

The V call is TRBV7-9, the J call TRBJ2-3; no reliable D call. V was shortened by 5 bases and J by 3 bases, with 9 bases between the two germline ends. This CDR3 region has 13 residues. Germline assignment: CDR1 SEHNR and CDR2 FQNEAQ (reference sequence). The CDR3 loop is CASSPPTTDTQYF. CDR3 DNA sequence: TGTGCCAGCAGCCCCCCTACAACAGATACGCAGTATTTT.

The chain joins TRBV27 to TRBJ2-7; D is perhaps TRBD2 (6 bases). The end of the DNA aligns better with TRBJ2-5, so the J call may be wrong. Germline-derived CDR1 and CDR2 are MNHEY and SMNVEV (reference sequence). The CDR3 is 13 amino acids. The CDR3 sequence: CASSFRERETQYF. The CDR3 DNA reads TGTGCCAGCAGTTTTCGGGAGAGAGAGACCCAGTACTTC.

The chain uses TRBV28 and TRBJ1-4; a possible D gene is TRBD1 (6 bases). CDR1 MDHEN and CDR2 SYDVKM come from the germline V gene. The V end was cut by 6 bases, the J end by 8 bases, with 19 bases between. The CDR3 contains 15 residues. The CDR3 is CASSFPQGGREKLFF. CDR3 sequence (DNA): TGTGCCAGCAGCTTTCCACAGGGAGGAAGGGAAAAACTGTTTTTT.

This chain links TRBV5-6 with TRBJ2-5; no firm D call. The CDR3 consists of 15 residues. Trimming stripped 2 bases from V and 6 bases from J, with 17 bases between. Germline V gene sequence: CDR1 SGHDT, CDR2 YYEEEE. CDR3 DNA: TGTGCCAGCAGCTTACTTCGAATACGCATAAAGACCCAGTACTTC. Translation: CASSLLRIRIKTQYF.

The rearrangement joins TRBV20-1 to TRBJ2-3; possible D gene TRBD2, 6 bases. Trimming removed 5 bases at V and 2 bases at J, with 11 bases between. CDR1 is DFQATT and CDR2 is SNEGSKA in the germline V gene (reference sequence). This CDR3 comprises 13 residues. The CDR3 sequence is CSAWEAVTDTQYF. DNA for the CDR3: TGCAGTGCTTGGGAGGCCGTCACAGATACGCAGTATTTT.

The chain uses TRBV7-2 and TRBJ1-5, with 8 bases matching TRBD1. The CDR3 has 15 residues. Germline CDR1 reads SGHTA; CDR2 reads FQGNSA. After removal of 5 bases from V and 3 bases from J, the junction contained 6 bases not matched to a gene. CDR3 DNA sequence: TGTGCCAGCAGCGGAGGACAGGGCTCCAATCAGCCCCAGCATTTT. Translating gives CASSGGQGSNQPQHF.

The gene calls are TRBV6-6 and TRBJ2-5; TRBD2 matches 9 bases. Germline values: CDR1 MNHNY, CDR2 SVGAGI (reference sequence). The CDR3 spans 17 residues. Trimming removed 6 bases from V and 1 base from J; junction bases left unmatched: 12. The CDR3 nucleotides are TGTGCCAGCAGCTCCCAATCAATAGCGGGGGCCCAAGAGACCCAGTACTTC. Its protein product is CASSSQSIAGAQETQYF.

This clonotype occurred a few times. The chain has TRBV14 and TRBJ2-4; no clear D gene. The J call is uncertain, as TRBJ2-7 better fits the DNA end. Germline V gives CDR1 SGHDN, CDR2 FVKESK. The CDR3 totals 15 residues. In DNA, the CDR3 is TGTGCCAGCAGCCAAGAACGGGTCTTCACCTACGAGCAGTACTTC. Protein sequence: CASSQERVFTYEQYF.

This clonotype was observed a few times. The chain uses TRBV27 and TRBJ2-4; D uncertain. The germline V gene has CDR1 MNHEY and CDR2 SMNVEV (reference sequence). The CDR3 totals 13 residues. Trimming stripped 2 bases from V and 6 bases from J, with 8 bases between. The CDR3 is CASSLRLGNIQYF. CDR3 nucleotides: TGTGCCAGCAGTTTACGTCTGGGAAACATTCAGTACTTC.

Remarks on this clonotype: A read error may be the cause here, since a much bigger clone is one base away. The chain has TRBV6-6 and TRBJ2-1; D not resolved. This CDR3 spans 13 amino acids. Germline V gives CDR1 MNHNY, CDR2 SVGAGI (reference sequence). The CDR3 reads CAGSYSEYNEQFF. The CDR3 DNA follows: TGTGCCGGCAGTTACTCGGAGTACAATGAGCAGTTCTTC.

The chain is built from TRBV7-3 and TRBJ1-1, with TRBD1 identical over 7 bases. V gave up 5 bases and J gave up 5 bases; unmatched junction bases: 5. CDR3 size: 13 residues. From germline, CDR1 is SGHTA and CDR2 FQGTGA. CDR3 sequence (DNA): TGTGCCAGCAGCGGGGGACAGCAAACTGAAGCTTTCTTT. Amino acid sequence: CASSGGQQTEAFF. The variable domain in full, completed from reference TRBV7-3 and TRBJ1-1, reads GAGVSQTPSNKVTEKGKYVELRCDPISGHTALYWYRQSLGQGPEFLIYFQGTGAADDSGLPNDRFFAVRPEGSVSTLKIQRTERGDSAVYLCASSGGQQTEAFFGQGTRLTVV.

This clonotype was found a few times. V gene TRBV28 combines with J gene TRBJ2-3, with a tentative D call TRBD2 (6 bases). Deletions cut 2 bases from V and 0 bases from J, with 24 bases between. The CDR3 is 20 amino acids. Looked up from germline, CDR1 is MDHEN and CDR2 is SYDVKM. DNA of the CDR3: TGTGCCAGCAGTTTACCGCCGCGCGGGACCACACCCGATAGCACAGATACGCAGTATTTT. Its translation is CASSLPPRGTTPDSTDTQYF.

This chain connects TRBV12-3 or TRBV12-4 to TRBJ2-3; 7 bases line up with TRBD2. The ends lost 6 bases at V and 6 bases at J; junction bases unmatched: 6. This CDR3 is 13 amino acids long. CDR3 protein: CASRERGPDTQYF. CDR3 coding DNA: TGTGCCAGCAGGGAGCGGGGCCCCGATACGCAGTATTTT.

The rearrangement links TRBV2 to TRBJ2-3, with D possibly matching TRBD2 (7 bases). Trimming left V 7 bases short and J 3 bases short, with 17 bases between. Germline V gene lookup returns CDR1 SNHLY and CDR2 FYNNEI. The CDR3 covers 15 residues. The CDR3: CASKTGGGETDTQYF. CDR3 in DNA: TGTGCCAGCAAAACTGGCGGGGGCGAAACAGATACGCAGTATTTT.

The chain combines TRBV20-1 with TRBJ2-7; 10 bases are a match to TRBD2. With 3 bases clipped from V and 3 bases from J, the junction kept 5 bases outside the gene matches. Germline CDR1 reads DFQATT; CDR2 reads SNEGSKA (reference sequence). The CDR3 is made up of 14 amino acids. The CDR3 reads CSASLAGVLYEQYF. CDR3 coding DNA: TGCAGTGCTAGCCTAGCGGGGGTCCTCTACGAGCAGTACTTC.

This clonotype was observed a few times. The chain is built from TRBV20-1 and TRBJ2-3; tentative D call: TRBD1 (6 bases). The V and J ends lost 8 bases and 1 base respectively, with 16 bases between them. The CDR3 length is 14 residues. CDR1 is DFQATT and CDR2 is SNEGSKA in the germline V gene (reference sequence). The CDR3 sequence is CSRGGGQGTDTQYF. CDR3 DNA: TGCAGTCGTGGGGGCGGGCAGGGCACAGATACGCAGTATTTT.

This clonotype was seen a handful of times. A much bigger clone sits one base away, suggesting this may be a read error. The V gene is TRBV7-9, the J gene TRBJ2-7; a weak D match, TRBD1 (6 bases). Germline assignment: CDR1 SEHNR and CDR2 FQNEAQ (reference sequence). This CDR3 region has 12 residues. The V end was cut by 5 bases, the J end by 5 bases, with 10 bases between. CDR3 sequence: CASSQQGDEQYF. The CDR3 DNA is TGTGCCAGCAGCCAACAGGGTGACGAGCAGTACTTC. The complete variable domain, with remaining parts taken from reference TRBV7-9 and TRBJ2-7, reads DTGVSQNPRHKITKRGQNVTFRCDPISEHNRLYWYRQTLGQGPEFLTYFQNEAQLEKSRLLSDRFSAERPKGSFSTLEIQRTEQGDSAMYLCASSQQGDEQYFGPGTRLTVT.

This clonotype was seen a handful of times. V and J are TRBV12-3 or TRBV12-4 and TRBJ2-1; 9 bases are shared with TRBD1. V was clipped by 6 bases and J by 9 bases; unmatched bases: 15. The CDR3 has 16 residues. The CDR3 nucleotides read TGTGCCAGCAGCCAAGAGACGGGACAGGGATTCGGTGAGCAGTTCTTC. Its translation: CASSQETGQGFGEQFF.

As to this clonotype: An end of the junction differs from the germline gene, which may be a read error. The chain has TRBV7-3 and TRBJ2-1; 10 positions agree with TRBD2. The CDR3 is 16 residues long. Germline values: CDR1 SGHTA, CDR2 FQGTGA. Here the CDR3 reads CASSLNPGLAGAERFF. CDR3 in DNA: TGTGCCAGCAGCTTAAACCCCGGCCTAGCGGGAGCTGAGCGGTTCTTC. The entire variable domain, with the rest obtained from reference TRBV7-3 and TRBJ2-1, is as follows: GAGVSQTPSNKVTEKGKYVELRCDPISGHTALYWYRQSLGQGPEFLIYFQGTGAADDSGLPNDRFFAVRPEGSVSTLKIQRTERGDSAVYLCASSLNPGLAGAERFFGPGTRLTVL.

V and J are TRBV2 and TRBJ1-2, with TRBD1 matching over 7 bases. The V and J ends lost 4 bases and 7 bases, in that order; junction bases with no gene match: 9. Germline CDR1 and CDR2: SNHLY and FYNNEI. There are 14 residues in the CDR3. In nucleotides, the CDR3 is TGTGCCAGCAGTGGCCTGAGGACAGGTGCTGGCTACACCTTC. Translation gives CASSGLRTGAGYTF.

The J gene is TRBJ2-5, the V gene TRBV10-3; D gene uncertain. V was shortened by 4 bases and J by 2 bases, with 17 bases between the two germline ends. Germline V gives CDR1 ENHRY, CDR2 SYGVKD. The CDR3 length is 16 residues. This CDR3 is CAISGSPAEFQETQYF. CDR3 coding DNA: TGTGCCATCAGTGGTTCCCCTGCAGAGTTTCAAGAGACCCAGTACTTC.

CDR3: CSAYRAAGGPIAKNIQYF. DNA for the CDR3: TGCAGTGCTTACCGAGCGGCGGGGGGTCCCATAGCCAAAAACATTCAGTACTTC. The V call is TRBV20-1, the J call TRBJ2-4; 8 bases align to TRBD2. CDR1 is DFQATT, CDR2 SNEGSKA, per germline (reference sequence). Trimming removed 5 bases from V and 0 bases from J; junction bases left unmatched: 15. The CDR3 has 18 amino acids.

V and J are TRBV20-1 and TRBJ2-5; D possibly uses TRBD1 or TRBD2 (5 bases each). The better agreement between TRBJ2-7 and the DNA end casts doubt on the J call. CDR1 DFQATT and CDR2 SNEGSKA come from the germline V gene (reference sequence). This CDR3 spans 13 amino acids. This CDR3 reads CSAYAGATYEQYF. In DNA form, the CDR3 reads TGCAGTGCATACGCCGGGGCCACGTACGAGCAGTACTTC.

V gene TRBV29-1 combines with J gene TRBJ2-1; TRBD1 might be the D (6 bases). V was shortened by 8 bases and J by 8 bases, with 19 bases between the two germline ends. This CDR3 spans 13 amino acids. Germline V CDR1 and CDR2: SQVTM, ANQGSEA. The CDR3 DNA reads as TGCAGCACCGGTGAGACAGGTGTACATGAGCAGTTCTTC. It encodes CSTGETGVHEQFF.

The chain combines TRBV4-1 with TRBJ1-5; D not certain. This CDR3 is 14 amino acids long. Looked up from germline, CDR1 is MGHRA and CDR2 is YSYEKL. V was trimmed by 1 base and J by 4 bases, leaving 8 bases between them. CDR3 residues: CASSQVMINQPQHF. CDR3 nucleotide sequence: TGCGCCAGCAGCCAAGTTATGATAAATCAGCCCCAGCATTTT.

This clonotype was seen more than once but under ten times. The chain joins TRBV4-2 to TRBJ2-4; D unclear. CDR1 is LGHNA, CDR2 YNFKEQ, per germline. V shed 1 base and J shed 6 bases, with 4 bases lying between them. This CDR3 has 12 amino acids. In DNA form, the CDR3 reads TGTGCCAGCAGCCAAGCCTTAAACATTCAGTACTTC. Translating it yields CASSQALNIQYF.